This T cell receptor (beta chain) came from a study of blood T cell repertoires in COVID-19. Study-level background: Samples taken during acute and convalescent COVID-19 were collected in the United States, Italy and Spain.

Germline CDR1 reads SGHNT; CDR2 reads YYREEE (reference sequence). The CDR3 totals 15 residues. Trimming left V 0 bases short and J 2 bases short, with 12 bases between. Original handling: Amplification of reference gene primers provided the estimated nucleated cell counts. Using immunoSEQ multiplex PCR, the repertoire was profiled, and TCRdb retains in-frame clones only, with some absent. V and J calls and clone size are as listed in that table; D and trimming were resolved from the DNA. The sample contains 60,000 to 90,000 clones, approximately 86% of which appear only once. This sequence joins TRBV5-4 and TRBJ2-7; D may be TRBD1 (5 bases). The TCR was taken from a human donor in a cohort sampled during active COVID-19. Sequencing was done on a sample of peripheral blood. The CDR3 protein is CASSLASTGTYEQYF. DNA for the CDR3: TGTGCCAGCAGCTTGGCGTCCACAGGCACCTACGAGCAGTACTTC.